This is a list of T cell receptor beta chains from one sample in a study of blood T cell repertoires in COVID-19. Profiling relied on immunoSEQ multiplex PCR, and the TCRdb table lists in-frame clones only, not all of them. The sample contains roughly 250,000 clones, roughly 91% of which appear only once. The sequenced material came from PBMCs or T cells enriched from blood (not recorded which). All receptors come from a woman aged 40 to 55 with acute COVID-19. Each CDR3 is given with its conserved first and last residue. D genes are given only for firm matches. Only some rows state a clone size, as once, few, many or a class for expanded clones.

J gene | D gene | clone size | V gene | CDR3 DNA | CDR3 protein
TRBJ2-5 | TRBD2 | NA | TRBV7-2 | TGTGCCAGCAGCCCACTAGCGGGGGGGCCGGAGACCCAGTACTTC | CASSPLAGGPETQYF
TRBJ1-5 | TRBD1 | NA | TRBV6-5 | TGTGCCAGCAGGGTGGGACAGGGGGTAAGTCAGCCCCAGCATTTT | CASRVGQGVSQPQHF
TRBJ1-1 | NA | NA | TRBV30 | TGTGCCTGGGCCCTCGGGAACACTGAAGCTTTCTTT | CAWALGNTEAFF
TRBJ2-3 | TRBD1 | NA | TRBV15 | TGTGCCACCAGCAGAACCACAGGGGGCACGCAGTATTTT | CATSRTTGGTQYF
TRBJ1-2 | NA | NA | TRBV4-2 | TGTGCCAGCAGCCAAGAGACACAAAACTATGGCTACACCTTC | CASSQETQNYGYTF
TRBJ2-7 | NA | NA | TRBV2 | TGTGCCAGCAAGACAGAATACGAGCAGTACTTC | CASKTEYEQYF
TRBJ2-3 | TRBD2 | once | TRBV13 | TGTGCCAGCAGCTTGACTAGCGGGACAGATACGCAGTATTTT | CASSLTSGTDTQYF
TRBJ1-5 | NA | NA | TRBV29-1 | TGCAGCGTTGAAGTCGGGGGGGCTGATCAGCCCCAGCATTTT | CSVEVGGADQPQHF
TRBJ1-1 | NA | NA | TRBV7-2 | TGTGCCAGCAGCAACTACCAGGGGCTACGGAACACTGAAGCTTTCTTT | CASSNYQGLRNTEAFF
TRBJ1-5 | NA | NA | TRBV28 | TGTGCCAGCAGTTTATGGGAGGACAGTAGCAATCAGCCCCAGCATTTT | CASSLWEDSSNQPQHF
TRBJ2-5 | TRBD2 | NA | TRBV15 | TGTGCCACCAGCAGTAGGCTCGAAGGGAGGGAAGAGACCCAGTACTTC | CATSSRLEGREETQYF
TRBJ2-2 | NA | NA | TRBV27 | TGTGCCAGCAGTCCGACTGGTCCGGGTCCGGCCGGGGAGCTGTTTTTT | CASSPTGPGPAGELFF
TRBJ1-5 | NA | NA | TRBV3-1/TRBV3-2 | TGTGCCAGCAGCCAAGATACCAGGGAGGGTCAGCCCCAGCATTTT | CASSQDTREGQPQHF
TRBJ1-2 | NA | NA | TRBV3-1/TRBV3-2 | TGTGCCAGCAGCCAAGATCAGCGGCCGGTTGGCGGCGGCTACACCTTC | CASSQDQRPVGGGYTF